This T cell receptor beta chain was sequenced during a study of vaccination and CD4 T cells after COVID-19 (dated by TCRdb to 2021 to 2024). For the wider study: The convalescent cohort comprised six males and four females, including two Hispanic individuals, seven Caucasians, two Asians and one multiracial person. The spike-specific CD4+ TCR repertoire was compared before and after mRNA vaccination in around ten COVID-19 convalescent patients and a few infection-naive healthy vaccine recipients. For stimulating the cultures, overlapping spike peptide pools were used, derived from SARS-CoV-2 as well as from the common cold coronaviruses HCoV-NL63, HCoV-OC43 and HCoV-229E. Control cultures received a CEFX viral epitope pool as the positive control, an HIV-1 Nef peptide pool as the negative control, or no peptide. Post-vaccine blood samples were taken a median of 72 days after the second vaccine dose, with a range of roughly 14 to 241 days. Participants got two doses of the Pfizer-BioNTech BNT162b2 vaccine (n=8) or two doses of the Moderna mRNA-1273 vaccine (n=2). In an earlier paper using these donors, memory CD4+ T cell crossreactivity between SARS-CoV-2 and common cold coronavirus spike proteins was assessed at the TCR clonotype level. Post-COVID blood samples were collected from convalescent patients a median of around 100 days after diagnosis, with a range of roughly 30 to 161 days.

Receptor amplification or capture employed PCR. At the Johns Hopkins FTIC core, DNA from the cultured CD4+ T cells underwent TCR sequencing with the Oncomine TCR Beta short-read assay. The QIAamp micro DNA kit was used to extract genomic DNA from the cultured CD4+ T cells. Oncomine TCR Beta libraries from cultured CD4+ T cells were pooled with unique dual indexes and sequenced on an Illumina iSeq 100. As for the authors' bioinformatics: Non-productive sequences were filtered out, and CDR3s that did not start with C, did not end with F or W, or were shorter than 7 amino acids were discarded. Antigen-specific clonotypes were identified using the MANAFEST web application through comparison of peptide-stimulated wells with reference and other culture wells. For a clone to be called positive, the clone needed an FDR below 0.05, an odds ratio above 5, and a productive frequency above 0.1% in at least two of three replicate wells. A clonotype counted as cross-reactive if it showed significant expansion both in the SARS-CoV-2 spike wells and in at least one common cold coronavirus spike condition. Similarity between CDR3 sequences was evaluated in R version 3.6.1 using Levenshtein distances (stringdist) and unrooted phylogenetic trees (ape). TCRdb handled the public reads itself, with Q25 trimming in fastp and clone calling in MiXCR, and kept productive beta chains. All rows with the same CDR3 protein become a single entry with the most common DNA and genes. The V and J calls and clone size come from TCRdb's table, not from the authors' own analysis. Here the sample has 9,000 to 10,000 distinct CDR3 sequences; roughly 31% occur a single time. The ten largest clones capture nearly 25% of the sample.

The CDR3 runs 15 residues from the cysteine to the phenylalanine. The read is trimmed to its CDR3 DNA, 45 bases read in frame from base 1. Relative to germline, V is missing 0 bases and J is missing 3 bases, with 4 bases of the junction outside any gene match. For CDR1 and CDR2, the germline V gene (reference sequence) lists SGHNT and YYREEE. Findings and caveats that apply to the study as a whole: Nearly all vaccine-specific clones in convalescent patients (304 of 307) were mono-reactive for SARS-CoV-2 spike rather than cross-reactive with common cold coronaviruses. An increase in the median number of SARS-CoV-2-reactive clonotypes from 21 after infection to 38 after vaccination was observed, but the change was not found to be significant. Among convalescent patients, a median about 86% of the SARS-CoV-2-reactive clones seen after vaccination appeared only after vaccination, which suggests priming specific to the vaccine. The number of convalescent patients in the study was relatively small, and the study did not examine early timepoints following natural infection.

Reading the label with the study, this specimen's treatment or condition is: approximately nine-day PBMC culture with coronavirus spike peptide pools or control peptides (ViraFEST assay). CD4+ T cells from unexposed donors were collected before the COVID-19 pandemic (2011-2018). To expand antigen-specific T cells with peptide pools and then pick out the expanded clonotypes through TCR sequencing, the study relied on the ViraFEST assay. Each well held roughly 2 million PBMCs cultured in IMDM containing about 5% human AB serum and approximately 10 IU/ml IL-2, with 9 to 10 ug/ml peptide pools added. Half of the culture medium was replaced with fresh IL-2-containing medium on days 3 and 7. CD4+ T cells were isolated after less than twelve days of culture through negative selection using the EasySep CD4+ T cell isolation kit. Unexposed donor CD4+ T cells were tested for reactivity to SARS-CoV-2 S and N and four common cold coronavirus spike pools, as cell number allowed. Ficoll-Paque Plus gradient centrifugation was used to isolate PBMCs from whole blood, and the isolated PBMCs were then either used fresh or cryopreserved at -140C. Each culture condition was generally run in triplicate wells. Leukapheresis product for the unexposed donors was purchased commercially.

Regarding this clonotype: The specificity of this receptor is unknown. Nothing much larger sits one base from this clone, and base qualities are not available.

This clonotype was obtained from a human donor in good health. Sample: CD4+ T cells from blood, cultured in vitro. This receptor chain uses TRBV5-4 and TRBJ1-1, with 8 central nucleotides matching TRBD1. The CDR3 loop reads CASSLGQGAYTEAFF. The sequenced DNA: TGTGCCAGCAGCTTGGGGCAGGGGGCTTACACTGAAGCTTTCTTT.